This T cell receptor beta chain was sequenced for a study of T cell changes during pregnancy in multiple sclerosis. This clone was picked up a small number of times. J lost 6 bases, V lost 3 bases, and 1 base had no gene match. Germline V gene data show CDR1 as LNHDA and CDR2 as SQIVND (reference sequence). The CDR3 is 13 amino acids. Here immunoSEQ multiplex PCR was the method, and the copy in TCRdb shows in-frame clones only, minus some. The data contain 40,000 or so clones, 89% of them seen just once; the ten biggest clones take up 1% to 1.5%. The chain is built from TRBV19 and TRBJ2-7; 11 nucleotides agree with TRBD1. This clonotype was obtained from a female donor with multiple sclerosis, enrolled in a pregnancy study. This specimen consisted of CD4+ T cells from peripheral blood mononuclear cells, obtained in the first trimester of pregnancy. The CDR3 coding sequence is TGTGCCAGTAGTATGGGGACAGGGGGCGAGCAGTACTTC. Protein: CASSMGTGGEQYF.